This TCR beta chain was sequenced in a study of CD8+ T cells in alopecia areata. Notes on the study in general: Higher clonality and more expanded CD8+ clones appeared in lesional than normal scalp. Normal skin's resident alphabeta T cells are also sequenced in scalp samples.

About this clone: Its specificity is not known.

The treatment: oral pan-JAK inhibitor, 5-10 mg twice daily. The CDR3 sequence is 15 residues long. With 0 bases clipped from V and 3 bases from J, the junction kept 4 bases outside the gene matches. CDR1 is MGHRA, CDR2 YSYEKL, per germline. Sequencing used cDNA as its template, made by extracting RNA and reverse transcribing it. Repertoires were generated with immunoSEQ multiplex PCR, while TCRdb's copy carries only in-frame clones and drops some. The repertoire consists of approximately 170,000 clones, with 55% to 75% occurring once and the leading ten covering about 14%. The sequence derives from a human donor with alopecia areata. The starting material was CD4+ T cells sorted from blood, obtained at week 24, from a patient treated with tofacitinib. The rearrangement uses TRBV4-1 and TRBJ2-7; 8 bases fit TRBD1. The CDR3 DNA reads as TGCGCCAGCAGCCAAGACGACAGGGGAAGCTACGAGCAGTACTTC. This translates into CASSQDDRGSYEQYF.